This T cell receptor (beta chain) was profiled in a study of T cells after posttransplantation cyclophosphamide listed by TCRdb under 2016. Notes on the research overall: T cell repertoire reconstitution was tracked by TRB sequencing after myeloablative bone marrow transplantation in which posttransplantation cyclophosphamide was used as GVHD prophylaxis. Antigen receptor sequencing covered samples from 30 to 45 PTCy-treated patients and approximately 15 of their related bone marrow donors. Blood from every one of the 30 to 40 PTCy patients who had 1-year posttransplant specimens underwent TRB sequencing. In 3 patients, up to about 3 additional blood samples taken between 2 and 5.2 years after transplant also underwent TRB sequencing, as did pretransplant blood from 4 patients. Because TRA and TRB clonality correlated tightly in about 9 samples, the subsequent TCR analyses were limited to TRB only. Public TRB sequences were searched against a database of over 3,600 sequences associated with responses to pathogens, tumor antigens, self-antigens and alloantigens. What the work shows at the level of the full study, not this receptor alone: Donor-recipient similarity was low at 1-2 months but increased during the first year, and donor CD8+ memory clones often dominated later blood repertoires. The TRB repertoires of T cells infiltrating skin or the GI tract showed only limited overlap with the TRB repertoires found in blood. Across the 45 to 55 patients, TRB clonality was highly associated with recipient CMV seropositivity and CMV reactivation, and diversity with PTCy was similar to that in the CNI/methotrexate controls.

As regards this clone: The clone's antigen remains unknown. Nothing much larger sits one base from this clone, and base qualities are not available.

Related bone marrow donors provided peripheral blood samples on the day of marrow donation. Peripheral blood and bone marrow mononuclear cells were isolated by Ficoll-Hypaque density centrifugation and were cryopreserved. Sorting of CD4+ and CD8+ T cells, including naive and memory subsets, was performed by FACS on a FACSAria II. From a lookup of the germline V gene, CDR1 and CDR2 are SGHNT and YENEEA. Compared with germline, V lacks 3 bases and J lacks 6 bases; bases without a gene match: 5. The CDR3, from cysteine to phenylalanine, totals 13 residues. CDR3 DNA only is kept here, 39 bases in frame from base 1. Genomic DNA was used for TRB sequencing, which was performed with the immunoSEQ assay at survey resolution or with the hsTCRB kit. Turning to the authors' computational methods: The immunoSEQ software was used for initial read processing, and the LymphoSeq R package was used for repertoire analyses. Clonality was computed as 1 minus normalized Shannon entropy; Gini coefficient was also calculated for each TRB dataset. To infer phenotypes in unsorted samples, TRB sequences from sorted subsets of the recipient or donor were mapped onto unsorted samples from the same recipient. TCRdb re-hosts the immuneACCESS table, in-frame sequences only. Its copies lack some clones; in the studies checked, an unresolved V gene accounts for under half of them, and the cause for the rest is not known. The V and J calls and clone size come from that table; D and trimming were worked out from the DNA. The sample includes approximately 6,600 clones, with roughly 98% observed a single time. The ten top clones hold over 0.7% of the sample.

The sample consisted of memory CD4+ T cells sorted from PBMCs. The clonotype originates from a man in his forties in good health, CMV-negative, and a related stem cell transplant donor. Recombination connected TRBV11-3 to TRBJ2-7; 7 junctional bases match TRBD2. The CDR3: CASSLTSSTEQYF. Read as DNA, the sequence is TGTGCCAGCAGCTTGACTAGCTCAACCGAGCAGTACTTC.